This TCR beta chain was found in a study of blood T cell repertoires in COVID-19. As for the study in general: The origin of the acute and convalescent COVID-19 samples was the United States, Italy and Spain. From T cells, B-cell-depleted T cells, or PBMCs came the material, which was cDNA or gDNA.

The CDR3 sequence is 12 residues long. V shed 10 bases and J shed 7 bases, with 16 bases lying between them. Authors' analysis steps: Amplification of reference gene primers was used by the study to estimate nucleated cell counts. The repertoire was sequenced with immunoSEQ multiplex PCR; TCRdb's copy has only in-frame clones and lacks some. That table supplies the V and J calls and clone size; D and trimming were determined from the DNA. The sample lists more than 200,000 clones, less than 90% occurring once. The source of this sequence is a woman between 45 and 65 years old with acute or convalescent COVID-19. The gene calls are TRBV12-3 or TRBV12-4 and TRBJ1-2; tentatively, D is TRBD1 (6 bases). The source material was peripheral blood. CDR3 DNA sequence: TGTGCCACCTCCCATCAGGGGTCTGGCTACACCTTC. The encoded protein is CATSHQGSGYTF.